Below are 5 T cell receptor beta chains sequenced from a single sample in a study of blood T cells in healthy people across ages. The use of a sample-barcoded 5' primer and a J-beta primer mix characterized a second PCR of about 6 to 12 cycles. TCRdb recomputed calls from the 5' RACE reads with MiXCR, one row per CDR3 protein. The sample contains 1.5 million to 2 million distinct CDR3 sequences, about 50% of which appear only once. The material sequenced was blood. Every receptor here comes from a woman aged 40 to 50 in good health.

V is TRBV2 and J is TRBJ1-6, with 9 bases aligning to TRBD1. This CDR3 has 17 amino acids. Germline lookup yields CDR1 SNHLY and CDR2 FYNNEI. The trim removed 3 bases at V and 5 bases at J, leaving 8 bases unmatched. The CDR3 DNA is TGTGCCAGCAGTGACCGAGACAGGGGGACTCATAATTCACCCCTCCACTTT. Protein sequence: CASSDRDRGTHNSPLHF.

The V and J genes are TRBV5-1 and TRBJ1-1; 8 bases align to TRBD1. V lost 0 bases, J lost 4 bases, and 5 bases stayed unmatched. This CDR3 region has 15 residues. The germline V gene encodes CDR1 SGHRS and CDR2 YFSETQ. This CDR3 is CASSLVRGQRTEAFF. The DNA for the CDR3 is TGCGCCAGCAGCTTGGTCAGGGGGCAGCGCACTGAAGCTTTCTTT.

In its sample, this clonotype was seen many times. CDR3 bases: TGTGCCAGTTCTGGGGACAGTACCTACGAGCAGTACTTC. Amino acid sequence: CASSGDSTYEQYF. The V gene is TRBV7-8, the J gene TRBJ2-7; the match to TRBD1 covers 7 bases. Trimming removed 9 bases from V and 2 bases from J; junction bases left unmatched: 7. Germline V CDR1 and CDR2: SGHVS, FQNEAQ. This CDR3 spans 13 amino acids.

Only a few counts were recorded for this clonotype. The V and J genes are TRBV7-6 and TRBJ2-7; TRBD1 aligns across 10 bases. CDR1 is SGHVS and CDR2 is FNYEAQ in the germline V gene. The trim removed 2 bases at V and 3 bases at J, leaving 10 bases unmatched. CDR3 length: 17 residues. Written as DNA, the CDR3 is TGTGCCAGCAGCTTAAGGGCCCCGGGACAGGGGATCTACGAGCAGTACTTC. Protein: CASSLRAPGQGIYEQYF.

The chain employs TRBV27 and TRBJ2-7; D may be TRBD2 (5 bases). The CDR3 is made up of 13 amino acids. Germline CDR1 is MNHEY and CDR2 is SMNVEV (reference sequence). Trimming cost V 5 bases and J 3 bases, with 11 bases left between them. CDR3 loop: CASSMGVGYEQYF. For the CDR3, the DNA is TGTGCCAGCAGTATGGGAGTAGGCTACGAGCAGTACTTC.